The entry that follows covers one TCR beta chain sequence. The data belong to a study of blood T cell repertoires in COVID-19. Looking at the study overall: Sites across the United States, Italy and Spain contributed samples from acute and convalescent COVID-19. The cDNA or gDNA used as material had been derived from T cells, B-cell-depleted T cells, or PBMCs.

Germline values: CDR1 SGHDT, CDR2 YYEEEE. V lost 0 bases, J lost 10 bases, and 9 bases stayed unmatched. This CDR3 is 15 amino acids long. In the source study's methods: Estimates of nucleated cell counts were drawn from the amplification of reference gene primers. Data came from immunoSEQ multiplex PCR; TCRdb stores just in-frame clones and leaves some out. That table gives V, J and clone size, and the DNA gave D and trimming. There are around 60,000 clones in the sample; 70% to 90% occur only once, and 3.5% to 5% lies in the top ten. J is TRBJ1-1 and V is TRBV5-6; 10 nucleotides match TRBD1. The sequence was collected from a human donor in a cohort sampled during active COVID-19. The specimen sequenced was peripheral blood. The CDR3 DNA follows: TGTGCCAGCAGCTTGGGGGGGACAGGGGCTGTTGGAGCTTTCTTT. Translated, it gives CASSLGGTGAVGAFF.